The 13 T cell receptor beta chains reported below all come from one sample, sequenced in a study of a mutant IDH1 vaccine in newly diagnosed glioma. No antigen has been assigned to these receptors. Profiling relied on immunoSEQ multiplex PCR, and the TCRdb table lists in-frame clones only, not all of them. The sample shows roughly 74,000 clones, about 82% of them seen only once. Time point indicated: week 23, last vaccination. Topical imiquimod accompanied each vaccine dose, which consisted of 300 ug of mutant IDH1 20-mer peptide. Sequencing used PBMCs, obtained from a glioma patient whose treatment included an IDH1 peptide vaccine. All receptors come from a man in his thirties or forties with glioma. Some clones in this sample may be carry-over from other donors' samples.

The CDR3 DNA sequence: TGCGCCACCCGGAGGGTACGCGACGAGCAGTACTTC. Its protein is CATRRVRDEQYF. This chain uses TRBV10-2 with TRBJ2-7; TRBD2 is a possible D gene (6 bases). The germline V gene has CDR1 WSHSY and CDR2 SAAADI. V shed 10 bases and J shed 5 bases, with 15 bases lying between them. The length of the CDR3 is 12 residues.

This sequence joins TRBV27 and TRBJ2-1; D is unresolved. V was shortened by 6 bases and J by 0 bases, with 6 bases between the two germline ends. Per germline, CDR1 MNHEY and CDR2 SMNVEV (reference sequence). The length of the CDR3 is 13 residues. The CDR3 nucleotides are TGTGCCAGCAGGGTGAGCTCCTACAATGAGCAGTTCTTC. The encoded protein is CASRVSSYNEQFF.

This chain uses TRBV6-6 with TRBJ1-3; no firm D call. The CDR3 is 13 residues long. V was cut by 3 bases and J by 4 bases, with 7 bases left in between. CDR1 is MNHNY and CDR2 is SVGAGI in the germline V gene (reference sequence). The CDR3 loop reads CASSYSEGNTIYF. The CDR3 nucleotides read TGTGCCAGCAGTTATTCGGAGGGAAACACCATATATTTT.

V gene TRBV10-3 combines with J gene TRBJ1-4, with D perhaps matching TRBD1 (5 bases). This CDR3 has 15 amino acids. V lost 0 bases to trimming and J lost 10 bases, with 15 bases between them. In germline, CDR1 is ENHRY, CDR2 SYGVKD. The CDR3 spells CAISESGDRRGKLFF. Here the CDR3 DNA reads TGTGCCATCAGTGAGTCCGGGGATAGGAGGGGAAAACTGTTTTTT.

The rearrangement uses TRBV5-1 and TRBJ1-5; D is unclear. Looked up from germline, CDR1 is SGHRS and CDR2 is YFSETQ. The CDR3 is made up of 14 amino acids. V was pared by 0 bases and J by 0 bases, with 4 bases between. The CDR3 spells CASSLGSSNQPQHF. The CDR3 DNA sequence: TGCGCCAGCAGCTTGGGGAGTAGCAATCAGCCCCAGCATTTT.

CDR3 bases: TGTGCCAGCAGCTTAGGTAGGGGTCTGAACACTGAAGCTTTCTTT. It yields the protein CASSLGRGLNTEAFF. V usage is TRBV7-2 and J usage is TRBJ1-1; D is perhaps TRBD1 (5 bases). The CDR3 loop spans 15 amino acids. Looked up from germline, CDR1 is SGHTA and CDR2 is FQGNSA. The germline V and J ends were trimmed by 1 base and 0 bases, with 9 bases remaining between them. Complete variable domain (other parts from reference TRBV7-2 and TRBJ1-1): GAGVSQSPSNKVTEKGKDVELRCDPISGHTALYWYRQSLGQGLEFLIYFQGNSAPDKSGLPSDRFSAERTGGSVSTLTIQRTQQEDSAVYLCASSLGRGLNTEAFFGQGTRLTVV.

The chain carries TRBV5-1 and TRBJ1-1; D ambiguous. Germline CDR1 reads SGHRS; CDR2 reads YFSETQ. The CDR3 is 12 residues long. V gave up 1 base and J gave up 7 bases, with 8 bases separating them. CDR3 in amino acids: CASSLTGFEAFF. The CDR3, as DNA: TGCGCCAGCAGCTTGACGGGGTTTGAAGCTTTCTTT. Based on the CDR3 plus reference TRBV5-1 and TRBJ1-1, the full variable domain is KAGVTQTPRYLIKTRGQQVTLSCSPISGHRSVSWYQQTPGQGLQFLFEYFSETQRNKGNFPGRFSGRQFSNSRSEMNVSTLELGDSALYLCASSLTGFEAFFGQGTRLTVV.

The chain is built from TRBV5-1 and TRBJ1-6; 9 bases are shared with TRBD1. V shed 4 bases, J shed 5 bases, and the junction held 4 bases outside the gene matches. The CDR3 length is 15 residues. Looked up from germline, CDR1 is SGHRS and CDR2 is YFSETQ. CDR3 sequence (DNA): TGCGCCAGCAGCAAAGGGACAGGGAATAATTCACCCCTCCACTTT. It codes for CASSKGTGNNSPLHF.

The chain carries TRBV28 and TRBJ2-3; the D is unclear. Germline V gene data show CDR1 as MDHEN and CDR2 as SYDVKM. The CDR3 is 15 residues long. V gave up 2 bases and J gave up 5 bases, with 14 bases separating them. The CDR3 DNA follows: TGTGCCAGCAGTTTAGCTCGAAGGGCCGGAGATACGCAGTATTTT. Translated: CASSLARRAGDTQYF.

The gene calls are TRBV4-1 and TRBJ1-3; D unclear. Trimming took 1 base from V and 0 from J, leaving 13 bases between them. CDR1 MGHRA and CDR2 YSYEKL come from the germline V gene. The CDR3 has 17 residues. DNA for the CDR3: TGCGCCAGCAGCCAAGGGGTCCCTGTAATCTCTGGAAACACCATATATTTT. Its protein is CASSQGVPVISGNTIYF.

CDR3 nucleotide sequence: TGCGCCAGCAGCCAATGGTTAGAAGAGACCCAGTACTTC. Its translation is CASSQWLEETQYF. The V and J genes are TRBV4-3 and TRBJ2-5, with unresolved D. The germline CDR1 and CDR2 sequences are LGHNA and YSLEER. CDR3 length equals 13 residues. The V and J ends lost 2 bases and 3 bases respectively, with 7 bases between them.

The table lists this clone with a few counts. The CDR3, as DNA: TGTGCCAGCAGTGAACAAGGGCCCTCTTATGGCTACACCTTC. Its protein product is CASSEQGPSYGYTF. The chain combines TRBV2 with TRBJ1-2; D gene unclear. Germline CDR1 and CDR2: SNHLY and FYNNEI. The CDR3 extends over 14 amino acids. Trimming removed 2 bases from V and 5 bases from J, with 12 bases in between.

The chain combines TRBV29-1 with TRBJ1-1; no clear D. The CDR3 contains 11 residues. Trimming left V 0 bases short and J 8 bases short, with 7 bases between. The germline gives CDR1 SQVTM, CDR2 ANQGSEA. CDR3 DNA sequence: TGCAGCGTTGAAGATTACAGAGAAGCTTTCTTT. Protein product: CSVEDYREAFF.